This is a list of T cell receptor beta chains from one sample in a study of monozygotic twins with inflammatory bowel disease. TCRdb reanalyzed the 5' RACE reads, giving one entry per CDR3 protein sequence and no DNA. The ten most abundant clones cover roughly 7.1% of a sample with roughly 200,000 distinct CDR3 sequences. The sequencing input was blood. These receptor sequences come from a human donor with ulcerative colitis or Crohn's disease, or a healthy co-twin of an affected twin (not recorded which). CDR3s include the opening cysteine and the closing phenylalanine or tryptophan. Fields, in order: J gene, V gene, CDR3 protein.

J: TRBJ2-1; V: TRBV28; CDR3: CASRRQGAGVEQFF
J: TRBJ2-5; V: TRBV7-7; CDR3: CASSSRLGQETQYF
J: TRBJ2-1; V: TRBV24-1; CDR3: CATSDLHGTGEQFF
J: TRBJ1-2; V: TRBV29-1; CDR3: CSVVYRDDYTF
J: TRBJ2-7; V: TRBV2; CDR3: CASNGQGIYYEQYF
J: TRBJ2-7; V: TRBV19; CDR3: CASSETGGNEQYF
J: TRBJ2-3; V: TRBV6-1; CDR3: CASSPDRALTDTQYF
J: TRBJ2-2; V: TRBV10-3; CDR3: CAISYGGATGELFF
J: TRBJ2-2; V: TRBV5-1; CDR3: CASSTGQGTTGELFF
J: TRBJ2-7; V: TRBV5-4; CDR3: CASSSAQEFEQYF
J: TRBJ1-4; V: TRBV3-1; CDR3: CASSQRLNEKLFF
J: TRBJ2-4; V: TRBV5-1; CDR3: CASSPGDIAKNIQYF
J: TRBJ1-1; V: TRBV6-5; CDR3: CASSYQRNMNTEAFF
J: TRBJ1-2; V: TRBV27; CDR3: CASHPRGQFYGYTF
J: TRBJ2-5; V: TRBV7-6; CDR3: CASSSGTGKIVDF
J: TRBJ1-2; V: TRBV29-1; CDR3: CSVDQGGYGYTF
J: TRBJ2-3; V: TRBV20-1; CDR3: CSARDHPLLAAYTDTQYF
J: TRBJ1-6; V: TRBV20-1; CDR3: CSARGAGENNSPLHF
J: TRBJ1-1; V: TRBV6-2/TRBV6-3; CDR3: CASNWELNTEAFF
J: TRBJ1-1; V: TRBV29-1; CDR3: CSGEGTGEGTEAFF
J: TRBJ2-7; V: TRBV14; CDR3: CASSPGGPYEQYF
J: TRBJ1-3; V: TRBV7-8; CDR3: CASSLGISGNTIYF
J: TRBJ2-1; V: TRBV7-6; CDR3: CASSLTSSYNEQFF
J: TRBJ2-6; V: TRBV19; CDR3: CASSTQSSGANVLTF
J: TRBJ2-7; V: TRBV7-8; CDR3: CASSLPSLAHSSTYEQYF
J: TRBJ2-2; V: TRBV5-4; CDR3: CASSLGAGDTGELFF
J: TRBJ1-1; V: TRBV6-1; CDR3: CASRQTGRVEAFF
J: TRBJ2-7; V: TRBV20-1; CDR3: CSARDALRDPSSYEQYF
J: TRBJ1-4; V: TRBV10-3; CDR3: CAINGSPNEKLFF
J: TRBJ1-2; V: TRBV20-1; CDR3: CSARDRGDRRRYGYTF
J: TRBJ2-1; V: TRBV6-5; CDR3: CASSYSRTSGAYNEQFF
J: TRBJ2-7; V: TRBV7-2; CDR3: CASSPGRAVSYEQYF
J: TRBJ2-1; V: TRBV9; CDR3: CASSTTSGGLDGNEQFF
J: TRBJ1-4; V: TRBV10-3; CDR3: CASSPGQGTEKLFF
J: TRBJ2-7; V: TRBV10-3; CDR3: CAIRGTESYEQYF
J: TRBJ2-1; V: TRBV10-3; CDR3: CAISEMVIASNEQFF
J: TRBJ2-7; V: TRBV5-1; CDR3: CASSLDGFYEQYF
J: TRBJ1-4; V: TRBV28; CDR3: CASSLIQSSNEKLFF
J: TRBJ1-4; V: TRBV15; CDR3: CATSAGDGINEKLFF
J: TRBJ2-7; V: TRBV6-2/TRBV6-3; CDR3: CASAFFSSGRASEQYF
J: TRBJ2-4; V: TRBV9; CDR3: CASSTRQGDIQYF
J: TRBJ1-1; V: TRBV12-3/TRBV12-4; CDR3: CASRTRTGANTEAFF
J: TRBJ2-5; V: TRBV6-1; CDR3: CASTRSGGPQETQYF
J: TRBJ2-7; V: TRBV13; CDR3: CASSFWGPDRGQTREQYF
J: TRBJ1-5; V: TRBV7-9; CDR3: CASSPGISNQPQHF
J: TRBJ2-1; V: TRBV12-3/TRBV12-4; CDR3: CASSLGLAGGGYNEQFF
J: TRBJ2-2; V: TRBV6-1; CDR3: CASSVGDFPTGELFF
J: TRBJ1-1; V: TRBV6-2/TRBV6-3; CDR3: CATGQGGYMNTEAFF
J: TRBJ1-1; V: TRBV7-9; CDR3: CASSFDGGTEAFF
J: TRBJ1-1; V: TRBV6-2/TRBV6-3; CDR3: CASSNGVGSGDTEAFF
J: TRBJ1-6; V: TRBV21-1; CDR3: CASSKAQENSPLHF
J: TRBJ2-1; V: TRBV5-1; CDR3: CASSPGTTSYNEQFF
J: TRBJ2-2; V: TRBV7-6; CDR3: CASSAGQGAVGELFF
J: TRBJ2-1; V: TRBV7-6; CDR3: CASSSPGQPGDEQFF
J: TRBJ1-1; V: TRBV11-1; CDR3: CASSLDRGQGGMNTEAFF